The 20 T cell receptor beta chains below all came from one sample that was sequenced in a study of T cells generated in artificial thymic organoids. Reverse primers in the TRAC or TRBC constant regions drove separate semi-nested PCRs for TCRalpha and TCRbeta. TCRdb called the 5' RACE reads again in MiXCR, with one record for every CDR3 protein. The sample lists more than 8,000 distinct CDR3 sequences, 15% to 20% occurring once. The source material was naive CD8+ T cells from the thymus. Subset indicated: CD3+TCRalphabeta+CD8SP T cells; for blood, CD45RO-CCR7+ naive CD8+ T cells. These TCRs come from a human donor who gave cord blood stem cells for thymic organoid culture, a cardiac surgery patient who gave postnatal thymus, or a blood donor (not recorded which).

In its sample, this clonotype is medium-sized (0.01 to 0.1%). The chain couples TRBV15 to TRBJ2-3; D is ambiguous. The germline gives CDR1 LNHNV, CDR2 YYDKDF (reference sequence). This CDR3 is 14 amino acids long. The ends were cut back, 8 bases at V and 1 base at J, with 13 bases in the middle. DNA for the CDR3: TGTGCCACCGGAGATTCTGGACGCACAGATACGCAGTATTTT. This translates into CATGDSGRTDTQYF.

The chain joins TRBV2 to TRBJ2-7; D is ambiguous. Trimming removed 8 bases from V and 3 bases from J, with 8 bases in between. Germline V lookup: CDR1 SNHLY, CDR2 FYNNEI. There are 11 residues in the CDR3. The CDR3 region is CASGGVYEQYV. The CDR3 DNA is TGTGCCAGCGGTGGGGTCTACGAGCAGTACGTC.

This clonotype is labeled medium-sized. The chain has TRBV9 and TRBJ2-3, with TRBD2 matching 11 bases. The CDR3 has 16 residues. V was clipped by 0 bases and J by 5 bases; unmatched bases: 5. CDR1 and CDR2 from the germline V gene are SGDLS and YYNGEE. The CDR3 is CASSVDSGGAEDTQYF. As DNA, the CDR3 is TGTGCCAGCAGCGTAGATAGCGGGGGGGCCGAAGATACGCAGTATTTT.

This clonotype ranks as medium-sized. The CDR3 bases are TGTGCCAGCAGCTCACCGAACACCGGGGAGCTGTTTTTT. Its protein product is CASSSPNTGELFF. The rearrangement links TRBV7-9 to TRBJ2-2, with D unclear. This CDR3 contains 13 residues. Between the trimmed V and J ends, which lost 4 bases and 0 bases, there was a span of 3 bases. Germline assignment: CDR1 SEHNR and CDR2 FQNEAQ (reference sequence).

This clonotype qualifies as medium-sized. The V gene is TRBV12-3 or TRBV12-4, the J gene TRBJ2-5; D gene unclear. V lost 7 bases and J lost 0, with 12 bases in between. This CDR3 is 14 amino acids long. CDR3 protein: CASTPGEHQETQYF. The CDR3 nucleotides read TGTGCCAGCACCCCGGGTGAGCACCAAGAGACCCAGTACTTC.

In this sample, this clonotype is medium-sized (0.01 to 0.1%). The chain combines TRBV12-3 or TRBV12-4 with TRBJ2-1; no clear D gene. The CDR3 totals 16 residues. V shed 4 bases and J shed 6 bases, with 19 bases lying between them. CDR3 in amino acids: CASSYLVTERSNEQFF. The CDR3 coding sequence is TGTGCCAGCAGTTACCTAGTGACGGAGCGAAGCAATGAGCAGTTCTTC.

By frequency in the sample, this clonotype is medium-sized. V and J are TRBV25-1 and TRBJ1-6; weak D call: TRBD1 (6 bases). Germline values: CDR1 MGHDK, CDR2 SYGVNS. The V and J ends lost 2 bases and 4 bases respectively, with 15 bases between them. CDR3 length equals 17 residues. In DNA form, the CDR3 reads TGTGCCAGCAGTGAAATCGATCCAGGGGAGTATAATTCACCCCTCCACTTT. This sequence encodes CASSEIDPGEYNSPLHF.

Sample share makes this clonotype medium-sized. This chain uses TRBV7-6 with TRBJ2-5, with a possible D match to TRBD2 (6 bases). Germline V CDR1 and CDR2: SGHVS, FNYEAQ. This CDR3 has 15 amino acids. V lost 5 bases, J lost 4 bases, and 17 bases lay in between. For the CDR3, the DNA is TGTGCCAGCAGCCCAAATGTAGCGGCCGCAGAGACCCAGTACTTC. This encodes CASSPNVAAAETQYF.

V and J are TRBV5-6 and TRBJ2-7; D remains ambiguous. V dropped 2 bases and J dropped 0 bases, with 6 bases sitting between them. Germline lookup yields CDR1 SGHDT and CDR2 YYEEEE. CDR3 length equals 13 residues. The CDR3 sequence: CASSFSSSYEQYF. CDR3 DNA sequence: TGTGCCAGCAGCTTTTCTAGCTCCTACGAGCAGTACTTC.

This clonotype was seen a single time. V usage is TRBV7-8 and J usage is TRBJ2-4; tentative D call: TRBD2 (5 bases). Germline loops: CDR1 SGHVS, CDR2 FQNEAQ. The V end was cut by 8 bases, the J end by 7 bases, with 15 bases between. The CDR3 contains 13 residues. This chain's CDR3 is CASSWAGGNIQYF. DNA for the CDR3: TGTGCCAGCTCATGGGCGGGTGGGAACATTCAGTACTTC.

This clonotype was found a few times. A read error may be the cause here, since a much bigger clone is one base away. The chain recombines TRBV27 with TRBJ2-5; D may correspond to TRBD1 or TRBD2 (5 bases each). Germline CDR1 is MNHEY and CDR2 is SMNVEV (reference sequence). The CDR3 consists of 16 residues. V gave up 5 bases and J gave up 7 bases, with 23 bases separating them. The CDR3 loop is CASSPGTDAHAWTQYF. In nucleotides, the CDR3 is TGTGCCAGCAGTCCGGGGACCGACGCCCACGCGTGGACCCAGTACTTC.

This clonotype is medium-sized within its sample. V is TRBV9 and J is TRBJ2-3; D not resolved. The CDR3 length is 14 residues. Germline V gene data show CDR1 as SGDLS and CDR2 as YYNGEE. V dropped 0 bases and J dropped 1 base, with 6 bases sitting between them. CDR3 bases: TGTGCCAGCAGCGTAGACGCGGGCACAGATACGCAGTATTTT. It encodes CASSVDAGTDTQYF.

By frequency in the sample, this clonotype is medium-sized. The chain joins TRBV7-3 to TRBJ2-5; no clear D. The ends were cut back, 2 bases at V and 2 bases at J, with 6 bases in the middle. The germline CDR1 and CDR2 sequences are SGHTA and FQGTGA. The CDR3 contains 13 residues. The DNA for the CDR3 is TGTGCCAGCAGCTTATTTGCACAAGAGACCCAGTACTTC. Encoded protein: CASSLFAQETQYF.

This clonotype was seen ten or more times. The chain combines TRBV27 with TRBJ2-7; TRBD2 might be the D (6 bases). The germline V and J ends were trimmed by 3 bases and 1 base, with 13 bases remaining between them. Germline CDR1 is MNHEY and CDR2 is SMNVEV (reference sequence). The CDR3 runs to 15 residues. The CDR3 region has the DNA TGTGCCAGCAGTTTTTCGCGGGGCTTGTCCTACGAGCAGTACTTC. Its protein is CASSFSRGLSYEQYF.

By share, this clonotype counts as medium-sized. The chain couples TRBV3-1 to TRBJ2-1; 12 bases fit TRBD2. The germline CDR1 and CDR2 sequences are LGHDT and YNNKEL (reference sequence). V dropped 4 bases and J dropped 6; count of bases not matched to a gene: 7. The CDR3 contains 16 residues. Written as DNA, the CDR3 is TGTGCCAGCAGCCCGTTCCCGACTAGCGGGGGCAATGAGCAGTTCTTC. Translated, it gives CASSPFPTSGGNEQFF.

This clonotype is labeled as medium-sized. The chain joins TRBV29-1 to TRBJ1-1, with D possibly TRBD1 on 5 matching bases. Per the germline V gene, CDR1 is SQVTM and CDR2 is ANQGSEA. V lost 7 bases and J lost 4, with 16 bases in between. This CDR3 comprises 13 residues. The CDR3 loop is CSAEDTFFTEAFF. CDR3 sequence (DNA): TGCAGCGCCGAGGACACGTTCTTCACTGAAGCTTTCTTT.

By frequency in the sample, this clonotype is medium-sized. The chain combines TRBV7-2 with TRBJ2-7; TRBD2 might be the D (5 bases). The germline V gene has CDR1 SGHTA and CDR2 FQGNSA. The CDR3 runs 15 residues. Trimming pared 1 base from V and 2 bases from J, leaving 12 bases between. CDR3 region: CASSLDGGFTYEQYF. Here the CDR3 DNA reads TGTGCCAGCAGCTTAGATGGCGGGTTTACCTACGAGCAGTACTTC. Full variable domain (rest looked up from reference TRBV7-2 and TRBJ2-7): GAGVSQSPSNKVTEKGKDVELRCDPISGHTALYWYRQSLGQGLEFLIYFQGNSAPDKSGLPSDRFSAERTGGSVSTLTIQRTQQEDSAVYLCASSLDGGFTYEQYFGPGTRLTVT.

This clonotype was recorded at least ten times. This chain links TRBV11-1 with TRBJ2-1; D might be TRBD2 (6 bases). The CDR3 is 16 amino acids. Germline CDR1 and CDR2: SGHAT and FQDESV (reference sequence). Trimming removed 2 bases from V and 2 bases from J, with 13 bases in between. CDR3 nucleotides: TGTGCCAGCAGCTTATCTGGAGGGTTCCCCTACAATGAGCAGTTCTTC. Its translation: CASSLSGGFPYNEQFF. The full variable domain, rest sourced from reference TRBV11-1 and TRBJ2-1, is EAEVAQSPRYKITEKSQAVAFWCDPISGHATLYWYRQILGQGPELLVQFQDESVVDDSQLPKDRFSAERLKGVDSTLKIQPAELGDSAMYLCASSLSGGFPYNEQFFGPGTRLTVL.

This clonotype is categorized as medium-sized (0.01 to 0.1%). The V gene is TRBV4-1, the J gene TRBJ2-3; D not resolved. CDR3 size: 14 residues. Trimming cost V 0 bases and J 3 bases, with 7 bases left between them. CDR1 is MGHRA and CDR2 is YSYEKL in the germline V gene. The CDR3 DNA follows: TGCGCCAGCAGCCAAGAACGAGCAACAGATACGCAGTATTTT. Its protein is CASSQERATDTQYF.

The rearrangement uses TRBV27 and TRBJ2-1; D may match TRBD1 or TRBD2 (5 bases each). The CDR3 has 14 amino acids. The ends were cut back, 1 base at V and 2 bases at J, with 6 bases in the middle. CDR1 and CDR2 from the germline V gene are MNHEY and SMNVEV (reference sequence). The DNA of the CDR3 is TGTGCCAGCAGTTTATGGGACCCCTACAATGAGCAGTTCTTC. As protein: CASSLWDPYNEQFF.